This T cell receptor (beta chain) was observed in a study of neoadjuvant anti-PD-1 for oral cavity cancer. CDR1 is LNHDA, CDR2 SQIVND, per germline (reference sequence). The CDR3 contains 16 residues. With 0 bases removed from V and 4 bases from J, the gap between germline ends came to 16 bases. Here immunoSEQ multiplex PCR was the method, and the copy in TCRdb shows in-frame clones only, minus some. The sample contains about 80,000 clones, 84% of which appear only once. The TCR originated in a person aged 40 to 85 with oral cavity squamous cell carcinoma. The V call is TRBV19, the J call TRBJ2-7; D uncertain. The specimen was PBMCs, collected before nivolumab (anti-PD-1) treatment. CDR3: CASSIDSALLLYEQYF. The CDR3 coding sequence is TGTGCCAGTAGTATAGATTCCGCCCTCCTGCTGTACGAGCAGTACTTC.